This T cell receptor (beta chain) was sequenced for a study of shared clonotypes between healthy human individuals. Study background: CD8 memory received one plate per donor, CD8 naive two, CD4 memory three and CD4 naive three. Whole-study findings and limits: For sorted subsets, rarefaction showed incomplete sequencing despite large depth. Clonotypes shared by all four sorted-subset donors had higher generation probabilities than non-shared clonotypes. Naive CD4 clonotype sharing across a few donors was 5% to 6%.

On this clone: Its antigen is not identified.

Repertoires were generated with immunoSEQ multiplex PCR, while TCRdb's copy carries only in-frame clones and drops some. The sample includes some 2.1 million clones, over 85% seen only once; the top ten take about 1.7%. CD45RO negativity and positive selection for CCR7 defined naive CD8 cells, a population that excluded terminally differentiated effector memory CD45RA+ cells. The CDR3 is 14 residues long. Germline assignment: CDR1 MGHRA and CDR2 YSYEKL. The V end was cut by 4 bases, the J end by 2 bases, with 10 bases between. This sequence originates from a man aged 18 to 29 in good health. Some clones in this sample may be carry-over from other donors' samples. This chain connects TRBV4-1 to TRBJ2-3; D perhaps matches TRBD2 (6 bases). Sequenced material: naive CD8+ T cells from PBMCs. Here the CDR3 DNA reads TGCGCCAGCAGCCCATTAGCGGACACAGATACGCAGTATTTT. Its protein product is CASSPLADTDTQYF.